This passage covers 30 T cell receptor beta chains from one sample sequenced in a study of cytomegalovirus exposure and HLA in healthy donors. Use of 60 Vbeta and 13 Jbeta primers characterized the PCR. Profiling relied on immunoSEQ multiplex PCR, and the TCRdb table lists in-frame clones only, not all of them. The sample carries more than 95,000 clones, 76% recorded once. Sequenced material: PBMCs. All receptors come from a man aged 40-50 years in good health and CMV-seropositive.

The chain couples TRBV15 to TRBJ2-7; 10 nucleotides line up with TRBD1. From germline, CDR1 is LNHNV and CDR2 YYDKDF (reference sequence). CDR3 length equals 16 residues. The V and J ends lost 5 bases and 6 bases, in that order; junction bases with no gene match: 13. The CDR3 sequence: CATSARETGGRGEQYF. The CDR3 coding sequence is TGTGCCACCAGCGCTCGCGAGACAGGGGGCCGGGGCGAGCAGTACTTC.

Concerning this clone: The germline gene is not matched at one end of the junction; a read error may be the cause. This chain links TRBV13 with TRBJ2-5; D call uncertain. In germline, CDR1 is PRHDT, CDR2 FYEKMQ (reference sequence). This CDR3 contains 18 residues. CDR3 sequence: CASSLRPLNYGTSEAQYF. The CDR3 nucleotides are TGTGCCAGCAGCTTAAGGCCCCTCAACTATGGTACTTCAGAGGCCCAGTACTTC. Full variable domain (remainder filled in from reference TRBV13 and TRBJ2-5): AAGVIQSPRHLIKEKRETATLKCYPIPRHDTVYWYQQGPGQDPQFLISFYEKMQSDKGSIPDRFSAQQFSDYHSELNMSSLELGDSALYFCASSLRPLNYGTSEAQYFGPGTRLLVL.

The CDR3 nucleotides are TGTGCCAGCAGTTACTCAGCTTATGGCTACACCTTC. Residues: CASSYSAYGYTF. This rearrangement joins TRBV6-5 to TRBJ1-2; D uncertain. The CDR3 has 12 amino acids. Germline lookup yields CDR1 MNHEY and CDR2 SVGAGI. Trimming took 0 bases from V and 5 from J, leaving 4 bases between them.

The V call is TRBV6-5, the J call TRBJ1-3; possible D gene TRBD1, 5 bases. CDR1 is MNHEY, CDR2 SVGAGI, per germline. The V and J ends lost 8 bases and 0 bases respectively, with 11 bases between them. The CDR3 is 14 amino acids. CDR3 DNA: TGTGCCAGCGGGGGGGGACGCTCTGGAAACACCATATATTTT. This sequence encodes CASGGGRSGNTIYF.

This clone was recorded only once. V and J are TRBV2 and TRBJ1-5; D unresolved. The CDR3 runs to 14 residues. Looked up from germline, CDR1 is SNHLY and CDR2 is FYNNEI. Trimming left V 6 bases short and J 0 bases short, with 9 bases between. Written as DNA, the CDR3 is TGTGCCAGCAGGACAAGTAATAGCAATCAGCCCCAGCATTTT. The encoded protein is CASRTSNSNQPQHF.

This clone was detected only once. This chain uses TRBV5-1 with TRBJ2-3; a weak D match, TRBD2 (6 bases). Trimming left V 2 bases short and J 0 bases short, with 7 bases between. Looked up from germline, CDR1 is SGHRS and CDR2 is YFSETQ. The CDR3 totals 14 residues. CDR3 region: CASSFSGSTDTQYF. In DNA form, the CDR3 reads TGCGCCAGCAGCTTCAGCGGGAGCACAGATACGCAGTATTTT.

Notes on this clone: Mismatch with germline at one junction end may stem from a read error. This chain uses TRBV7-3 with TRBJ2-4; 11 positions agree with TRBD2. Germline values: CDR1 SGHTA, CDR2 FQGTGA. There are 17 residues in the CDR3. CDR3: CASSLGLAGGAKNSQYF. The CDR3 bases are TGTGCCAGCAGCTTAGGCCTAGCGGGGGGAGCCAAAAACAGTCAGTACTTC. The variable domain in full, completed from reference TRBV7-3 and TRBJ2-4, reads GAGVSQTPSNKVTEKGKYVELRCDPISGHTALYWYRQSLGQGPEFLIYFQGTGAADDSGLPNDRFFAVRPEGSVSTLKIQRTERGDSAVYLCASSLGLAGGAKNSQYFGAGTRLSVL.

The V gene is TRBV28, the J gene TRBJ1-2; a possible D gene is TRBD1 (5 bases). Germline V gives CDR1 MDHEN, CDR2 SYDVKM. The V end was cut by 5 bases, the J end by 4 bases, with 14 bases between. The length of the CDR3 is 14 residues. The CDR3 sequence: CASSLPQVAYGYTF. CDR3 nucleotides: TGTGCCAGCAGTCTACCACAGGTTGCCTATGGCTACACCTTC.

The chain uses TRBV19 and TRBJ2-7, with 7 positions matching TRBD1. Germline V CDR1 and CDR2: LNHDA, SQIVND (reference sequence). The CDR3 runs 13 residues. The J segment lost 0 bases and the V segment lost 8 bases, leaving 4 bases of the junction unmatched. The CDR3 DNA reads TGTGCCAGTTCCGGGACAGCCTCCTACGAGCAGTACTTC. Encoded protein: CASSGTASYEQYF.

This clone has just a few counts. This rearrangement joins TRBV7-2 to TRBJ2-5; 8 bases are a match to TRBD2. CDR1 and CDR2 from the germline V gene are SGHTA and FQGNSA. The CDR3 is 15 residues long. After removal of 1 base from V and 0 bases from J, the junction contained 1 base not matched to a gene. The CDR3 nucleotides are TGTGCCAGCAGCTTAGTAGCGGGGTACCAAGAGACCCAGTACTTC. This codes for CASSLVAGYQETQYF.

The table lists this clone with a count of one. The V and J genes are TRBV30 and TRBJ1-4; 7 nucleotides match TRBD1. CDR1 is GTSNPN, CDR2 SVGIG, per germline (reference sequence). Unmatched junction bases numbered 3, after V lost 6 bases and J lost 5 bases. The CDR3 has 12 amino acids. The CDR3 nucleotides are TGTGCCTGCCAGGGGGACAATGAAAAACTGTTTTTT. Amino acid sequence: CACQGDNEKLFF.

This chain joins TRBV30 and TRBJ1-4, with 9 bases matching TRBD1. Germline V gene data show CDR1 as GTSNPN and CDR2 as SVGIG (reference sequence). The J segment lost 9 bases and the V segment lost 6 bases, leaving 11 bases of the junction unmatched. The CDR3 spans 14 residues. CDR3 nucleotide sequence: TGTGCCTGCCACAAGGGACAGGGTTACCAAAAACTGTTTTTT. It translates to CACHKGQGYQKLFF.

The V call is TRBV4-3, the J call TRBJ2-1; D not resolved. The CDR3 is 15 amino acids. V shed 4 bases and J shed 2 bases, with 12 bases lying between them. CDR1 and CDR2 (germline): LGHNA, YSLEER. CDR3 in amino acids: CASSLSSDAYNEQFF. The CDR3 DNA reads as TGCGCCAGCAGCCTAAGCAGCGACGCCTACAATGAGCAGTTCTTC.

V is TRBV27 and J is TRBJ2-2, with a weak D call TRBD1 (6 bases). The CDR3 runs to 15 residues. V lost 5 bases and J 4 bases, leaving 14 bases between the germline ends. CDR1 is MNHEY, CDR2 SMNVEV, per germline (reference sequence). CDR3 sequence reads: CASSTTGLGTGELFF. CDR3 DNA: TGTGCCAGCAGTACCACAGGGTTGGGCACCGGGGAGCTGTTTTTT.

This clone was recorded a few times. This chain connects TRBV5-6 to TRBJ2-3, with 8 bases matching TRBD1. This CDR3 spans 15 amino acids. Germline trimming cut 4 bases from V and 6 bases from J; bases unmatched to any gene: 10. Germline V gene sequence: CDR1 SGHDT, CDR2 YYEEEE. The CDR3 DNA is TGTGCCAGCAGCCTATGGGACAGGCGGCGGGATACGCAGTATTTT. This gives the protein CASSLWDRRRDTQYF.

This chain links TRBV4-3 with TRBJ1-1, with a possible D match to TRBD1 (6 bases). Per germline, CDR1 LGHNA and CDR2 YSLEER. Trimming cost V 4 bases and J 2 bases, with 8 bases left between them. The CDR3 loop spans 13 amino acids. The CDR3 DNA reads as TGCGCCAGCAGCCGACAGGATAACACTGAAGCTTTCTTT. Encoded protein: CASSRQDNTEAFF.

The chain is built from TRBV11-3 and TRBJ1-1; D may be TRBD1 (6 bases). This CDR3 has 13 residues. Germline lookup yields CDR1 SGHNT and CDR2 YENEEA. V lost 3 bases and J 4 bases, leaving 9 bases between the germline ends. The chain's CDR3 is CASSLGTSTEAFF. The CDR3 region has the DNA TGTGCCAGCAGCTTGGGGACAAGCACTGAAGCTTTCTTT.

The chain recombines TRBV11-3 with TRBJ2-1; 8 bases map to TRBD1. The J segment lost 8 bases and the V segment lost 4 bases, leaving 4 bases of the junction unmatched. This CDR3 comprises 13 residues. CDR1 SGHNT and CDR2 YENEEA come from the germline V gene. CDR3 residues: CASSSDRGYEQFF. The DNA for the CDR3 is TGTGCCAGCAGCTCTGACAGGGGTTATGAGCAGTTCTTC. The complete variable domain, with remaining parts taken from reference TRBV11-3 and TRBJ2-1, reads EAGVVQSPRYKIIEKKQPVAFWCNPISGHNTLYWYLQNLGQGPELLIRYENEEAVDDSQLPKDRFSAERLKGVDSTLKIQPAELGDSAVYLCASSSDRGYEQFFGPGTRLTVL.

This rearrangement joins TRBV19 to TRBJ2-5; TRBD1 agrees at 7 bases. J was trimmed by 4 bases and V by 7 bases; bases with no gene match: 9. The germline V gene has CDR1 LNHDA and CDR2 SQIVND (reference sequence). This CDR3 spans 14 amino acids. The CDR3 DNA follows: TGTGCCAGTACTCCCGACAGGGCTCGAGAGACCCAGTACTTC. Amino acids: CASTPDRARETQYF.

The CDR3 region has the DNA TGCAGTGCTAAAAGGGGGCATGGCTACACCTTC. Encoded protein: CSAKRGHGYTF. The V call is TRBV20-1, the J call TRBJ1-2; 7 nucleotides agree with TRBD1. The CDR3 has 11 residues. V was pared by 4 bases and J by 6 bases, with 2 bases of the junction left unmatched. Germline values: CDR1 DFQATT, CDR2 SNEGSKA (reference sequence).

The chain employs TRBV28 and TRBJ2-7, with 9 bases aligning to TRBD2. There are 15 residues in the CDR3. The trim removed 1 base at V and 2 bases at J, leaving 3 bases unmatched. Germline assignment: CDR1 MDHEN and CDR2 SYDVKM. CDR3 region: CASSLSASGAYEQYF. The CDR3 nucleotides are TGTGCCAGCAGTTTATCGGCTAGCGGGGCCTACGAGCAGTACTTC. The full variable domain, with the rest looked up from reference TRBV28 and TRBJ2-7, is DVKVTQSSRYLVKRTGEKVFLECVQDMDHENMFWYRQDPGLGLRLIYFSYDVKMKEKGDIPEGYSVSREKKERFSLILESASTNQTSMYLCASSLSASGAYEQYFGPGTRLTVT.

The chain recombines TRBV13 with TRBJ2-1, with 14 bases aligning to TRBD2. The junction had 13 bases not matched to a gene; V was cut back by 6 bases and J by 9 bases. The CDR3 spans 17 residues. From germline, CDR1 is PRHDT and CDR2 FYEKMQ (reference sequence). The CDR3 DNA reads TGTGCCAGCAGTCACTTACGACTAGCGGGGGGGCGAGGTGAGCAGTTCTTC. It encodes CASSHLRLAGGRGEQFF.

CDR3 nucleotides: TGTGCCACCAGCAGAAAGGGCTTGCGGGTAACCACAGATACGCAGTATTTT. It specifies CATSRKGLRVTTDTQYF. The genes are TRBV15 and TRBJ2-3; D may be TRBD2 (5 bases). The V gene's germline CDR1 is LNHNV and CDR2 YYDKDF (reference sequence). This CDR3 is built from 17 residues. Trimming shortened V by 2 bases and J by 2 bases, and 17 bases separated the two germline ends.

This chain links TRBV18 with TRBJ2-1; 7 bases align to TRBD1. The CDR3 totals 15 residues. Germline lookup yields CDR1 KGHSH and CDR2 LQKENI. Germline trimming cut 4 bases from V and 4 bases from J; bases unmatched to any gene: 7. The CDR3 is CASSLDRVLYNEQFF. The DNA of the CDR3 is TGTGCCAGCTCACTCGACAGGGTCTTATACAATGAGCAGTTCTTC.

The rearrangement links TRBV7-9 to TRBJ1-4; 7 nucleotides align to TRBD1. The germline gives CDR1 SEHNR, CDR2 FQNEAQ (reference sequence). The V gene end was trimmed by 1 base and the J gene end by 7 bases; junction bases not matched to a gene: 3. The CDR3 loop spans 14 amino acids. CDR3 in amino acids: CASSLGQGPEKLFF. The CDR3 DNA is TGTGCCAGCAGCTTAGGACAGGGCCCTGAAAAACTGTTTTTT.

This chain uses TRBV30 with TRBJ2-5; 12 nucleotides match TRBD2. The last part of the DNA fits TRBJ2-7 better; the J call may be wrong. CDR1 and CDR2 from the germline V gene are GTSNPN and SVGIG (reference sequence). CDR3 length: 17 amino acids. The CDR3 nucleotides read TGTGCCTGGACCACTAGACCTAGCGGGAGGGCCGTCGACGAGCAGTACTTC. It yields the protein CAWTTRPSGRAVDEQYF.

The J gene is TRBJ1-6, the V gene TRBV27; D is unresolved. The CDR3 consists of 14 residues. V lost 0 bases and J lost 3, with 3 bases in between. CDR1 MNHEY and CDR2 SMNVEV come from the germline V gene (reference sequence). Here the CDR3 reads CASSLSRYNSPLHF. As DNA, the CDR3 is TGTGCCAGCAGTTTATCGCGCTATAATTCACCCCTCCACTTT.

The J gene is TRBJ1-5, the V gene TRBV7-2; unclear D gene. V gave up 3 bases and J gave up 9 bases, with 9 bases separating them. The CDR3 contains 12 residues. CDR1 SGHTA and CDR2 FQGNSA come from the germline V gene. CDR3 bases: TGTGCCAGCAGCTTGACATCCCGGCCCCAGCATTTT. Translation gives CASSLTSRPQHF.

This clone was picked up one time. The chain links TRBV7-9 to TRBJ2-7, with TRBD1 matching 9 bases. V shed 1 base, J shed 3 bases, and the junction held 1 base outside the gene matches. This CDR3 has 14 residues. Per the germline V gene, CDR1 is SEHNR and CDR2 is FQNEAQ (reference sequence). The CDR3 DNA reads TGTGCCAGCAGCTTAGGGGGACAGGGCTACGAGCAGTACTTC. This codes for CASSLGGQGYEQYF.

This clone was counted a single time. The rearrangement joins TRBV4-1 to TRBJ1-2; 12 nucleotides agree with TRBD1. The CDR3 contains 16 residues. Per germline, CDR1 MGHRA and CDR2 YSYEKL. V lost 4 bases to trimming and J lost 7 bases; unmatched junction nucleotides: 10. Here the CDR3 DNA reads TGCGCCAGCAGCCTGGGACAGGGGGCTTCTTTACGTGGCTACACCTTC. Protein: CASSLGQGASLRGYTF.